Here is one T cell receptor (beta chain) with its context. Antigen unknown. The junction departs from the called germline gene at one end, perhaps through a read error. PCR was performed using 60 Vbeta and 13 Jbeta primers. Repertoires were generated with immunoSEQ multiplex PCR, while TCRdb's copy carries only in-frame clones and drops some. Of 180,000 or so clones listed, more than 70% are singletons. This specimen belongs to a study of cytomegalovirus exposure and HLA in healthy donors. Study findings and constraints: Earlier results showed most TCR beta V segments being productive about 87% or about 30% of the time. A later analysis found that most CMV-associated TCR beta chains appeared HLA-restricted. Later on, an analysis found that several of the most significant clusters appeared to be linked to common viral pathogens, which included parvovirus B19.

Germline CDR1 reads MNHNY; CDR2 reads SVGAGI (reference sequence). The CDR3 has 11 amino acids. Healthy individuals who donated bone marrow served as the donors. The receptor was isolated from a middle-aged woman in good health and CMV-seropositive. The chain uses TRBV6-6 and TRBJ2-3; D might be TRBD1 (6 bases). Sample: PBMCs. The CDR3 DNA follows: TGCTTCGCAGGGGGCACAGATACGCAGTATTTT. Translated, it gives CFAGGTDTQYF.